This entry is about one T cell receptor (beta chain). Its antigen remains unknown. Germline CDR1 is SNHLY and CDR2 is FYNNEI. V trimming: 7 bases; J trimming: 2 bases; junction bases outside the gene matches: 8. This CDR3 is built from 15 residues. This entry belongs to a study of cytomegalovirus exposure and HLA in healthy donors. Study findings and constraints: In a later analysis, a missense DCLRE1C variant was linked to TCR beta V- and J-gene trimming.

PCR used 60 Vbeta primers and 13 Jbeta primers. Here immunoSEQ multiplex PCR was the method, and the copy in TCRdb shows in-frame clones only, minus some. The sample holds over 80,000 clones, 81% seen once. The clonotype was recovered from a middle-aged man in good health and CMV-seropositive. V and J are TRBV2 and TRBJ2-3, with 8 bases fitting TRBD1. Source material: PBMCs. The CDR3 protein is CASNLDRVITDTQYF. The CDR3 DNA is TGTGCCAGCAACCTGGACAGGGTCATCACAGATACGCAGTATTTT.